Sequencing of this TCR beta chain was carried out in a study of monozygotic twins with inflammatory bowel disease. Study-level findings and limits: Compared with healthy co-twins, IBD patients showed reduced TCRbeta repertoire diversity by inverse Simpson.

Via template switching, UMIs carrying a 6-nucleotide sample barcode were introduced. TCRalpha and TCRbeta cDNA went through nested PCRs of approximately 16 and 10 cycles, two in total. TCRdb re-called the 5' RACE reads; every CDR3 protein appears as one record, without DNA. The sample totals 150,000 or so distinct CDR3 sequences. The CDR3 consists of 13 residues. Germline V gene data show CDR1 as DFQATT and CDR2 as SNEGSKA (reference sequence). For this clonotype: The antigen remains undetermined.

The specimen sequenced was blood. The chain couples TRBV20-1 to TRBJ2-3; TCRdb lists TRBD2, though no DNA is available to test this call. The TCR comes from a human donor with ulcerative colitis or Crohn's disease, or a healthy co-twin of an affected twin (not recorded which). CDR3 sequence reads: CSARRTSGDTQYF.